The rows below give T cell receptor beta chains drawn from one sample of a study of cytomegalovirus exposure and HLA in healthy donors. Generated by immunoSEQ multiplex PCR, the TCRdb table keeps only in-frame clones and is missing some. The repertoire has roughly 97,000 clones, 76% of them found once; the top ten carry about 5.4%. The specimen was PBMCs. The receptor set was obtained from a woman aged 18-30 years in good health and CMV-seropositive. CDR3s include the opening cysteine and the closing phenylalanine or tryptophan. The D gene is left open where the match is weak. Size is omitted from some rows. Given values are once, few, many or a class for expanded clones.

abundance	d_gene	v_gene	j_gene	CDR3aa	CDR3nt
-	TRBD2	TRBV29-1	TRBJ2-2	CSVAVPGLGIGELFF	TGCAGCGTTGCTGTTCCCGGACTAGGTATCGGGGAGCTGTTTTTT
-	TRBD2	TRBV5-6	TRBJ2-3	CASSWGTGLAAPSTDTQYF	TGTGCCAGCAGTTGGGGGACTGGACTAGCGGCTCCTAGCACAGATACGCAGTATTTT
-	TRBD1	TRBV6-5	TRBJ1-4	CASRRRQGSNEKLFF	TGTGCCAGCAGGCGAAGACAGGGGTCTAATGAAAAACTGTTTTTT
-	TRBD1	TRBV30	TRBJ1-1	CAWSGGQGLNTEAFF	TGTGCCTGGAGTGGCGGACAGGGGCTTAACACTGAAGCTTTCTTT
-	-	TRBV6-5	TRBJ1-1	CASSYRQGSEAFF	TGTGCCAGCAGTTACCGGCAGGGGTCTGAAGCTTTCTTT
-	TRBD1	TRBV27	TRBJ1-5	CASSTGQGGYSNQPQHF	TGTGCCAGCAGCACGGGACAGGGGGGATATAGCAATCAGCCCCAGCATTTT
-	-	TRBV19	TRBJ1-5	CASRLGNQPQHF	TGTGCCAGTAGATTAGGCAATCAGCCCCAGCATTTT
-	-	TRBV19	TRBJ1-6	CASNEGPAGSPLHF	TGTGCCAGTAACGAAGGGCCGGCGGGTTCACCCCTCCACTTT
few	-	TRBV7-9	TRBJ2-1	CASSLGSAEEFF	TGTGCCAGCAGCTTGGGTAGTGCGGAGGAGTTCTTC
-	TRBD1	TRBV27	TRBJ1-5	CASSLGTGNQPQHF	TGTGCCAGCAGTTTAGGGACAGGTAATCAGCCCCAGCATTTT
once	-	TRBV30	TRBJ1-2	CAWSVPRGGYTF	TGTGCCTGGAGTGTACCGCGCGGAGGCTACACCTTC
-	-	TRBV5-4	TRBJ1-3	CASSTGLLSGNTIYF	TGTGCCAGCTCGACAGGCCTCCTCTCTGGAAACACCATATATTTT
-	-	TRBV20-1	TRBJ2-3	CSAHTDTQYF	TGCAGTGCACACACAGATACGCAGTATTTT
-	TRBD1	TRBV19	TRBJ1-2	CASRLPGQGYGYTF	TGTGCCAGTAGATTACCGGGACAGGGGTATGGCTACACCTTC
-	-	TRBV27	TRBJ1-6	CASRRRFSNSPLHF	TGTGCCAGCAGGAGAAGATTTTCCAATTCACCCCTCCACTTT
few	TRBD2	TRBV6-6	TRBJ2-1	CASSYSAGKYNEQFF	TGTGCCAGCAGTTATTCAGCGGGAAAATACAATGAGCAGTTCTTC
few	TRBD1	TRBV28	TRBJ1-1	CASSMTGAVNTEAFF	TGTGCCAGCAGCATGACAGGGGCGGTTAACACTGAAGCTTTCTTT
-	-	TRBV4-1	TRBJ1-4	CASSQEGRPGELFF	TGCGCCAGCAGCCAAGAAGGCCGTCCGGGGGAACTGTTTTTT
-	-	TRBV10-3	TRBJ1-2	CAIRWGLGGYTF	TGTGCCATCCGTTGGGGGCTTGGCGGCTACACCTTC
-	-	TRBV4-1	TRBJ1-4	CASSQSHGQYEKLFF	TGCGCCAGCAGCCAGTCTCATGGACAGTATGAAAAACTGTTTTTT
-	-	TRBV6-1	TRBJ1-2	CASSEAGTLSRGGYTF	TGTGCCAGCAGTGAAGCCGGGACACTCTCTAGGGGTGGCTACACCTTC
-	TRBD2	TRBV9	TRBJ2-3	CASSVAVLAGSTDTQYF	TGTGCCAGCAGCGTAGCGGTTTTAGCGGGGTCCACAGATACGCAGTATTTT
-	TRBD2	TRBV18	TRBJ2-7	CASSPPNLGTSGNEQYF	TGTGCCAGCTCACCACCTAACCTTGGGACTAGCGGGAACGAGCAGTACTTC
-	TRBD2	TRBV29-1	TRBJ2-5	CSVESGGKGETQYF	TGCAGCGTCGAATCCGGGGGGAAGGGAGAGACCCAGTACTTC
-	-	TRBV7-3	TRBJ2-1	CASSSDSNSYNEQFF	TGTGCCAGCAGCTCAGACAGTAACTCCTACAATGAGCAGTTCTTC
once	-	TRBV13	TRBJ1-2	CASSPGTGASLDYGYTF	TGTGCCAGCAGCCCTGGGACGGGAGCATCATTGGACTATGGCTACACCTTC
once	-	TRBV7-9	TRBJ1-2	CASSLAPEVYGYTF	TGTGCCAGCAGCTTAGCGCCCGAGGTCTATGGCTACACCTTC
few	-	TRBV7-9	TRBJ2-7	CASSSGKGLEQYF	TGTGCCAGCAGCTCCGGCAAGGGGCTCGAGCAGTACTTC